The clone carrying this T cell receptor beta chain was detected a few times. Gene-specific TRAV and TRBV primers were used for first-strand cDNA, covering alpha and beta chains. It was with a constant-region primer and a V-primer adapter that TCRs were amplified over about 19 PCR cycles. TCRdb re-derived calls from the reads in MiXCR, one entry per CDR3 protein. The sample yields just over 90,000 distinct CDR3 sequences, approximately 22% seen once. The sample comes from a study of low-dose radiotherapy and immunotherapy resistance in tumors. Study-level background: Radiation delivery to Cohort 1 consisted of 0.5 Gy per fraction every 2 weeks, summing to 6.5 Gy. Participants were given intravenous cyclophosphamide 200 mg/m2 every two weeks, one day before radiation and immunotherapy.

Indicated time point: after trial treatment. Treatment given: LDRT plus nivolumab, ipilimumab, low-dose cyclophosphamide and aspirin (RACIN trial). Donors were dosed with nivolumab and ipilimumab; they also received aspirin, low-dose cyclophosphamide and low-dose radiotherapy. This receptor was taken from a female donor with ovarian cancer. The sample in question was PBMCs, obtained after low-dose radiotherapy plus immunotherapy.

Here the CDR3 reads CASSYEVADTQYF. CDR3 sequence (DNA): TGTGCCAGCAGTTATGAGGTTGCCGATACGCAGTATTTT. V is TRBV6-2 or TRBV6-3 and J is TRBJ2-3; D unclear. Looked up from germline, CDR1 is MNHEY and CDR2 is SVGEGT. V was cut by 3 bases and J by 6 bases, with 10 bases left in between. The length of the CDR3 is 13 residues.